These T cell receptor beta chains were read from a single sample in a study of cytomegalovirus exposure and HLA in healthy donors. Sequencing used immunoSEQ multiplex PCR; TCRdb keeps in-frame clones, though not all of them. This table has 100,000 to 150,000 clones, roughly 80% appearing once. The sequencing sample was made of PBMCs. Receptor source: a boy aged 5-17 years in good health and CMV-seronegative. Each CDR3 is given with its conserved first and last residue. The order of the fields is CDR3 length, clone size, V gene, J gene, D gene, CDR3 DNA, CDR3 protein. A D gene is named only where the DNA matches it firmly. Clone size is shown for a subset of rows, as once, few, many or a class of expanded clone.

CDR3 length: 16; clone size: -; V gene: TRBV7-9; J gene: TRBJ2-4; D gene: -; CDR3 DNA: TGTGCCAGCAGCTTATTAGGGGGAACTGCCAAAAACATTCAGTACTTC; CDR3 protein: CASSLLGGTAKNIQYF
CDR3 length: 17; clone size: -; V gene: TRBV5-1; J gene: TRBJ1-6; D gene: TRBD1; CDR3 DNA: TGCGCCAGCAGCACAGGACAGGGAGGCTCCTATAATTCACCCCTCCACTTT; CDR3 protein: CASSTGQGGSYNSPLHF
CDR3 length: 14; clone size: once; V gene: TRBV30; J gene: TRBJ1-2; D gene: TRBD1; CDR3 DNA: TGTGCCTGGAGTGCCGAGGGACAGGGGAATGGCTACACCTTC; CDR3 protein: CAWSAEGQGNGYTF
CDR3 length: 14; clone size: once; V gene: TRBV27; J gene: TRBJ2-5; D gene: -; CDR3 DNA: TGTGCCAGCAGGATACAGGGCGCTCAGGAGACCCAGTACTTC; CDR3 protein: CASRIQGAQETQYF
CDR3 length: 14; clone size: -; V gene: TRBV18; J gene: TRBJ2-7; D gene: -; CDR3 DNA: TGTGCCAGCTCACCACGGGCCGGGACCTACGAGCAGTACTTC; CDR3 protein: CASSPRAGTYEQYF
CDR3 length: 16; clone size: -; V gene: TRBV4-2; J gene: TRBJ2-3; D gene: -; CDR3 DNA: TGTGCCAGCAGCCCCGAGGGAGCGGCATTCACAGATACGCAGTATTTT; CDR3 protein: CASSPEGAAFTDTQYF
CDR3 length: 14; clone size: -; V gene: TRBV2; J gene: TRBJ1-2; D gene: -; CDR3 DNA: TGTGCCAGCACGAGGAAACAGGGCAGTGGTGGCTACACCTTC; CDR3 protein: CASTRKQGSGGYTF
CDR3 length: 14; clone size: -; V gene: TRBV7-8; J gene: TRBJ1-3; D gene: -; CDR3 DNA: TGTGCCAGCAGTACAAGACTCTCTGGAAACACCATATATTTT; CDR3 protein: CASSTRLSGNTIYF
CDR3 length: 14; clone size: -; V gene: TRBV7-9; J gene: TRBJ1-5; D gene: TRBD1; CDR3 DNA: TGTGCCAGCAGCCCGGACAGGGTCATACAGCCCCAGCATTTT; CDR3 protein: CASSPDRVIQPQHF
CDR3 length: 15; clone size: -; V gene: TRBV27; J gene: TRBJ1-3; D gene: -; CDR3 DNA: TGTGCCAGCAGTTTATCATGGGGGGCTGGAAACACCATATATTTT; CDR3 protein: CASSLSWGAGNTIYF
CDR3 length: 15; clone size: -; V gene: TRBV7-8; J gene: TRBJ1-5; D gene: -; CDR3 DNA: TGTGCCAGCAGCTCACAGGGATATAGCAATCAGCCCCAGCATTTT; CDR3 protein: CASSSQGYSNQPQHF
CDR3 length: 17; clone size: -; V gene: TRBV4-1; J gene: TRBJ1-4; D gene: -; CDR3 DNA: TGCGCCAGCAGCCAAGCCCCGAGGGGGGGGCACAAGGAAAAACTGTTTTTT; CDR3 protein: CASSQAPRGGHKEKLFF
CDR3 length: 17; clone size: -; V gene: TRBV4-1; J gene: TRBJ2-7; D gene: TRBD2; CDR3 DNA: TGCGCCAGCAGCCAAGATGCGTGGGGACTAGCGGGTGGGGAGCAGTACTTC; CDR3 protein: CASSQDAWGLAGGEQYF
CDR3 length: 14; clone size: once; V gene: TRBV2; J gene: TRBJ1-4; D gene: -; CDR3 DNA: TGTGCCAGCAGCACGAGGCTAACTAATGAAAAACTGTTTTTT; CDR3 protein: CASSTRLTNEKLFF
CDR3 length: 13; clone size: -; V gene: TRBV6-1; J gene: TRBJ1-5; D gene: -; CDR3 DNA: TGTGCCAGCAAACAGGGTTGGGATCAGCCCCAGCATTTT; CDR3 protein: CASKQGWDQPQHF
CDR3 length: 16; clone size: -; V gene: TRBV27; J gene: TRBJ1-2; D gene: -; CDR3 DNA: TGTGCCAGCAGTTTATCGTACCTCTCAACATTCTATGGCTACACCTTC; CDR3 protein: CASSLSYLSTFYGYTF
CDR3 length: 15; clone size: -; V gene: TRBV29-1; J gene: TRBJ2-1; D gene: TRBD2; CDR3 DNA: TGCAGCGTCGTGACGGGCGGGAGCTCCTACAATGAGCAGTTCTTC; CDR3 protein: CSVVTGGSSYNEQFF
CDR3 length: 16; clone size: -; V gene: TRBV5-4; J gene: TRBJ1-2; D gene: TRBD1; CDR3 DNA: TGTGCCAGCAGCCCGGGACAGGGGGGAAGTGTCTATGGCTACACCTTC; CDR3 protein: CASSPGQGGSVYGYTF
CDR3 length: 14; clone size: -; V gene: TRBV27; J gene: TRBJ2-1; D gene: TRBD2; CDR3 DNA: TGTGCCAGCAGTCGGACTAGCGAGTACAATGAGCAGTTCTTC; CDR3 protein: CASSRTSEYNEQFF
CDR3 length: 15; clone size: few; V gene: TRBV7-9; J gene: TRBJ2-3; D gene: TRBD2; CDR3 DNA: TGTGCCAGCAGCTCTACCAGCGGGGTGGGGGATACGCAGTATTTT; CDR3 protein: CASSSTSGVGDTQYF
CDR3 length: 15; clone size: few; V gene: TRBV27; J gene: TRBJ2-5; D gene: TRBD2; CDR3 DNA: TGTGCCAGCAGTTTATTAGCGGGAGGTATGGAGACCCAGTACTTC; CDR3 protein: CASSLLAGGMETQYF
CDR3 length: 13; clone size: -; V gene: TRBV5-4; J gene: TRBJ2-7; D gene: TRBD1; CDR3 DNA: TGTGCCAGCAGCCAGGGACAGAGCTACGAGCAGTACTTC; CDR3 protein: CASSQGQSYEQYF
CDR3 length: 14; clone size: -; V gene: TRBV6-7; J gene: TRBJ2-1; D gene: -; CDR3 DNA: TGTGCCAGCAGGCAGAGGAGCTCCTACAATGAGCAGTTCTTC; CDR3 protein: CASRQRSSYNEQFF
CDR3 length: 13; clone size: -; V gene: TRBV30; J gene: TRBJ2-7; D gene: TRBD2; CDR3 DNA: TGTGCCTGGAGTGTACGGGGGGGCTACGAGCAGTACTTC; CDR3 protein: CAWSVRGGYEQYF
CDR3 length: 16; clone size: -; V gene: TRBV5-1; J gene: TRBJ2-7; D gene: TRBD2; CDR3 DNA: TGCGCCAGCAGCTTGGAGATTAGCGGGGGATCCTACGAGCAGTACTTC; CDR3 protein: CASSLEISGGSYEQYF
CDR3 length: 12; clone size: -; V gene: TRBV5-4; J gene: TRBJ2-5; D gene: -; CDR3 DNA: TGTGCCAGCAGCCCAGGGAGGGAGACCCAGTACTTC; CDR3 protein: CASSPGRETQYF
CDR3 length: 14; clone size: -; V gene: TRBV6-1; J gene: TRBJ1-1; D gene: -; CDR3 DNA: TGTGCCAGCAGATCTCCTATGGGGAGGACTGAAGCTTTCTTT; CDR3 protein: CASRSPMGRTEAFF
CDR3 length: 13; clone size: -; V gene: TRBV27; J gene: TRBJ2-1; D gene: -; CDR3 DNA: TGTGCCAGCACGTCCGCGGGTAAGAATGAGCAGTTCTTC; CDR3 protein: CASTSAGKNEQFF
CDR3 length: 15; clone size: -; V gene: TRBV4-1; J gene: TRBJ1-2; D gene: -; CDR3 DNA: TGCGCCAGCAGCCCCGTATTTGTGCCTAACCATGGCTACACCTTC; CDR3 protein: CASSPVFVPNHGYTF
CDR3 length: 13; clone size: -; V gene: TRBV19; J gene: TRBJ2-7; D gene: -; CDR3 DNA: TGTGCCAGTAGTTACAGGGTTGCGTGGGAGCAGTACTTC; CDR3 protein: CASSYRVAWEQYF
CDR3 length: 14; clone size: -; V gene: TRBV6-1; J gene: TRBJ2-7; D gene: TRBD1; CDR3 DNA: TGTGCCAGCCATCGACAGGGGCAAGCCTACGAGCAGTACTTC; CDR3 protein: CASHRQGQAYEQYF
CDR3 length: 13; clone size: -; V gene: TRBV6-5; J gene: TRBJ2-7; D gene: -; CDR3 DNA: TGTGCCAGCGCGCCGGGACAACCCTACGAGCAGTACTTC; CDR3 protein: CASAPGQPYEQYF
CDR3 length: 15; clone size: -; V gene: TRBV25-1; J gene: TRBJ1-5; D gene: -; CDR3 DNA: TGTGCCAGCAGTGATGATCGACAGTACAATCAGCCCCAGCATTTT; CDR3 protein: CASSDDRQYNQPQHF
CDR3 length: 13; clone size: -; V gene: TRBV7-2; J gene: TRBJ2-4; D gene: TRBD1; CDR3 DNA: TGTGCCAGCAGCCGAACCTGGACAGGGGGCACGTACTTC; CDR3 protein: CASSRTWTGGTYF
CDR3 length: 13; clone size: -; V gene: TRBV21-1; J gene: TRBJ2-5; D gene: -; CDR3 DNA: TGTGCCAGCAGCAAAGGCTCTACAGAGACCCAGTACTTC; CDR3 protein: CASSKGSTETQYF
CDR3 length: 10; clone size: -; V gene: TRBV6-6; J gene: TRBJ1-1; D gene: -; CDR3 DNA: TGTGCCAGCAGTTATGGTCGGGCTTTCTTT; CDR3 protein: CASSYGRAFF
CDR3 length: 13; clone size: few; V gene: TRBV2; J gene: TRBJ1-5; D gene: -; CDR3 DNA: TGTGCCAGCAGTGACGGTCTCAATCAGCCCCAGCATTTT; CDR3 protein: CASSDGLNQPQHF
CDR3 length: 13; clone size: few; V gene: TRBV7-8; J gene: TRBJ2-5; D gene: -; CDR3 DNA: TGTGCCAGCAGCCCCCACACCCGGGATCGCGAGTACTTC; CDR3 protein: CASSPHTRDREYF
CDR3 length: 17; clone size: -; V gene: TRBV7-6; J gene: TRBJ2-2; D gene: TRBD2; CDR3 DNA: TGTGCCAGCAGCTTAGGGCTAGCGGGAGAGTCTACCGGGGAGCTGTTTTTT; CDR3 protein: CASSLGLAGESTGELFF
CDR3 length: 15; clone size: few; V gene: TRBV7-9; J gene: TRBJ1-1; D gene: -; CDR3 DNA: TGTGCCAGCAGCGCCCCACAGGGTGGGTACACTGAAGCTTTCTTT; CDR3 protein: CASSAPQGGYTEAFF
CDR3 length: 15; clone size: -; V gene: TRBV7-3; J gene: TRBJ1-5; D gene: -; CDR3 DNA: TGTGCCAGCAGCTTAAACGGGGAGCCCAATCAGCCCCAGCATTTT; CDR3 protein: CASSLNGEPNQPQHF
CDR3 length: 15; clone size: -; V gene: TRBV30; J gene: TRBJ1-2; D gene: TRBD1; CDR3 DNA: TGTGCCTGGAGTGTCGGCGGGACAGATAACTATGGCTACACCTTC; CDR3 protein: CAWSVGGTDNYGYTF
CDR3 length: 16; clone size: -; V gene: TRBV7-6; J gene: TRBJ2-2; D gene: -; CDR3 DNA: TGTGCCAGCAGCTTAGCTGGCGCTAGGGGCACCGGGGAGCTGTTTTTT; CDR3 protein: CASSLAGARGTGELFF
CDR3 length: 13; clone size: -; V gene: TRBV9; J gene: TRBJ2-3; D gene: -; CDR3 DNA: TGTGCCAGCAGCGCCATGACTCGTGATACGCAGTATTTT; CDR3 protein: CASSAMTRDTQYF
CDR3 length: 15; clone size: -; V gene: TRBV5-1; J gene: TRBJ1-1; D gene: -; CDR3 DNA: TGCGCCAGCAGCGCGACAGGAATCGGCAACACTGAAGCTTTCTTT; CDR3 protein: CASSATGIGNTEAFF
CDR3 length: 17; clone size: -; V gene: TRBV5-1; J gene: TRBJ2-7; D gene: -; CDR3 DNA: TGCGCCAGCAGCCACGGTTTGGCGGGGAGAGACTACTACGAGCAGTACTTC; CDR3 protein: CASSHGLAGRDYYEQYF
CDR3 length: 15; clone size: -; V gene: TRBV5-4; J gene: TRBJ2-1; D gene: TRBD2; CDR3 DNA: TGTGCCAGCAGCTTGCCGCGGGAGGCCTACAATGAGCAGTTCTTC; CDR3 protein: CASSLPREAYNEQFF
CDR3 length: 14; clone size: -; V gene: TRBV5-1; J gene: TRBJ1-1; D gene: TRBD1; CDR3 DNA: TGCGCCAGCAGCTTGAGGGGGCAGGACACTGAAGCTTTCTTT; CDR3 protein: CASSLRGQDTEAFF
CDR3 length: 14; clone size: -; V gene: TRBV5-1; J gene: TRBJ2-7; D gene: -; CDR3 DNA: TGCGCCAGCTCTGCCGAGGGCGGAATGGGAGAGCAGTACTTC; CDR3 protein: CASSAEGGMGEQYF
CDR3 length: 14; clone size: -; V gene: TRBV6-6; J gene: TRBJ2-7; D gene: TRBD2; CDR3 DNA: TGTGCCAGCAGCTCCGGGGAGGGGTTGTCCGAGCAGTACTTC; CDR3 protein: CASSSGEGLSEQYF
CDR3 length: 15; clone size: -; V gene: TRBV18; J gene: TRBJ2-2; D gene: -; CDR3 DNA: TGTGCCAGCTCACCAGAACAGGCGGCCACCGGGGAGCTGTTTTTT; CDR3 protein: CASSPEQAATGELFF
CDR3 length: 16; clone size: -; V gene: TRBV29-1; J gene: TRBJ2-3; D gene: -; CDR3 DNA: TGCAGCGTTGAACGGGGTTGGGGAAGTCGGGCAGATACGCAGTATTTT; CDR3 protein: CSVERGWGSRADTQYF
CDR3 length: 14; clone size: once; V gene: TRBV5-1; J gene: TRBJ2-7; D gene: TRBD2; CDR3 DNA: TGTGCCAGCACGGAGCTAGCGGGTTCCTACGAGCAGTACTTC; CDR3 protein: CASTELAGSYEQYF
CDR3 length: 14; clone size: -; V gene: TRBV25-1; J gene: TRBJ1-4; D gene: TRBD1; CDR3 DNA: TGTGCCAGCAGTCCGACAGGGGGGAATGAAAAACTGTTTTTT; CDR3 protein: CASSPTGGNEKLFF
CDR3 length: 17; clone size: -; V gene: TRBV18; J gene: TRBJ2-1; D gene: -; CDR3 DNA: TGTGCCAGCTCACCACCGACAGGGGCTAGCGGGGTGAATGAGCAGTTCTTC; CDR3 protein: CASSPPTGASGVNEQFF
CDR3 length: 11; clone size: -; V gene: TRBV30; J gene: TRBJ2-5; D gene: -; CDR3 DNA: TGTGCCTGGAGGGCTCGTGGGACCCAGTACTTC; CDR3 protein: CAWRARGTQYF
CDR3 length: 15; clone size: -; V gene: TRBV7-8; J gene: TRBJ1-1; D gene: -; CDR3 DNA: TGTGCCAGCAGCTTAGGCAGGGTGGGATTCACTGAAGCTTTCTTT; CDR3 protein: CASSLGRVGFTEAFF
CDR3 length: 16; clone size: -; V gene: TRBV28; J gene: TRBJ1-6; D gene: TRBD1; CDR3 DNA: TGTGCCAGCAGGAGGGCACAGGGGATAACGTATTCACCCCTCCACTTT; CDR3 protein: CASRRAQGITYSPLHF
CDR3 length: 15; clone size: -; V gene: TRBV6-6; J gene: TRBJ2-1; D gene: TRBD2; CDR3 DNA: TGTGCCAGCACTCCAGGACTAGCGAAGAACAATGAGCAGTTCTTC; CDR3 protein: CASTPGLAKNNEQFF
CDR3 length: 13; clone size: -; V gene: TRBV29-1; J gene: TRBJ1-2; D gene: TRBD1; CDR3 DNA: TGCAGCGTTGAAGACCGGACAGGGGGCGGCTACACCTTC; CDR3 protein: CSVEDRTGGGYTF